This entry concerns a single T cell receptor beta chain. The sample belongs to a study of control samples from healthy donors and cancer patients. The V end was cut by 2 bases, the J end by 0 bases, with 11 bases between. Germline V gene data show CDR1 as MNHEY and CDR2 as SVGAGI. The CDR3 consists of 16 residues. The repertoire was sequenced with immunoSEQ multiplex PCR; TCRdb's copy has only in-frame clones and lacks some. Of about 180,000 clones listed, roughly 92% were seen once; the top ten hold over 1.3%. This chain links TRBV6-5 with TRBJ1-3; no firm D call. The receptor's source is a young woman in good health. Sequences were obtained from blood. In DNA, the CDR3 is TGTGCCAGCAGTTACGCGGTGGGTTCCTCTGGAAACACCATATATTTT. Its translation is CASSYAVGSSGNTIYF.